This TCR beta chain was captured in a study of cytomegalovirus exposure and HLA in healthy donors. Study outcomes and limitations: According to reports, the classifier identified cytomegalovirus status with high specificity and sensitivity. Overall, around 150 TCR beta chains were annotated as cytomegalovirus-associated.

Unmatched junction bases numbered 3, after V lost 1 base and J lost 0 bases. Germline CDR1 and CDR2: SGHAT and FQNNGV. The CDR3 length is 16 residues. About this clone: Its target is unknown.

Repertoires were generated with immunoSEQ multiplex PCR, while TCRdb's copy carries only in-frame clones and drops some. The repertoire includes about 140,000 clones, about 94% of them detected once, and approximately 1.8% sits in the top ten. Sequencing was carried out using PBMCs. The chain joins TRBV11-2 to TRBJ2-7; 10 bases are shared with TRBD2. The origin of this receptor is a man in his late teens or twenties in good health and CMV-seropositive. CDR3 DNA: TGTGCCAGCAGCTTAGGCGGGACTAGCGTCTCCTACGAGCAGTACTTC. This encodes CASSLGGTSVSYEQYF. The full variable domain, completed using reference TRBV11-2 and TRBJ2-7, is EAGVAQSPRYKIIEKRQSVAFWCNPISGHATLYWYQQILGQGPKLLIQFQNNGVVDDSQLPKDRFSAERLKGVDSTLKIQPAKLEDSAVYLCASSLGGTSVSYEQYFGPGTRLTVT.